This passage covers 2 T cell receptor beta chains from one sample sequenced in a study of blood T cell repertoires in COVID-19 (TCRdb year 2020). The library was produced with the immunoSEQ multiplex PCR assay. Not all clones reach the TCRdb copy of this immuneACCESS table, which keeps in-frame sequences only. Checked studies attribute under half of the gap to unresolved V genes and leave the rest unexplained. This sample lists 350,000 to 550,000 clones; 85% to 90% were detected once. Around 4.4% of the sample is in the top ten clones. The sample was peripheral blood. These receptors were obtained from a woman aged 25 to 39 with acute or convalescent COVID-19.

The V gene is TRBV4-2, the J gene TRBJ2-3; 10 bases agree with TRBD1. The CDR3 is made up of 16 amino acids. CDR1 is LGHNA and CDR2 is YNFKEQ in the germline V gene. V gave up 5 bases and J gave up 8 bases; unmatched junction bases: 13. The CDR3 DNA reads TGTGCCAGCAGCACCCTCCCGGGACAGGGGTTGGGTACGCAGTATTTT. This codes for CASSTLPGQGLGTQYF.

The chain has TRBV5-1 and TRBJ2-1; the match to TRBD1 covers 7 bases. Germline V gives CDR1 SGHRS, CDR2 YFSETQ. The CDR3 covers 17 residues. Unmatched junction bases numbered 17, after V lost 7 bases and J lost 4 bases. Here the CDR3 reads CASGVQPTGSVYNEQFF. As DNA, the CDR3 is TGCGCCAGCGGCGTACAACCGACAGGGTCCGTATACAATGAGCAGTTCTTC.